This T cell receptor beta chain comes out of a study of sequential checkpoint blockade in melanoma. The treatment: randomized to nivolumab then ipilimumab (arm A) or the reverse (arm B). Germline CDR1 is MDHEN and CDR2 is SYDVKM. Germline trimming cut 1 base from V and 0 bases from J; bases unmatched to any gene: 16. The CDR3 covers 20 residues. Assay used: immunoSEQ multiplex PCR; TCRdb lists only in-frame clones, some missing. The sample lists fewer than 50,000 clones; around nine tenths were seen once. The V and J genes are TRBV28 and TRBJ2-7; 9 bases map to TRBD1. This TCR was recovered from a human donor with melanoma. The sample in question was CD8+ T cells sorted from blood (inferred from file names), obtained from a patient given nivolumab and ipilimumab in sequence. CDR3 in DNA: TGTGCCAGCAGTTTATCTCTGCGGGACAGGGTTGAGTCGGTCTCCTACGAGCAGTACGTC. It codes for CASSLSLRDRVESVSYEQYV.